This T cell receptor beta chain was captured by sequencing in a study of blood T cell repertoires in COVID-19 (dated by TCRdb to the early 2020s). Turning to the overall study: ImmuneRACE Cohort 3 recovered participants were defined by two consecutive negative NP/OP PCR tests, healthcare professional clearance, or symptom resolution. Samples from collaborators originated in the United States, Italy and Spain and spanned both the acute and convalescent phases of COVID-19. The material from the prospective study consisted of cDNA or gDNA derived from T cells, B-cell-depleted T cells, or PBMCs. Deeply sampled blood TCRbeta repertoires from subjects exposed to, actively infected with, or recovered from COVID-19 were included in the dataset. The repertoires were made available in a free public database intended to serve as a resource for research on the immune response to SARS-CoV-2. The samples were drawn from two sources: the first 160 participants of the ongoing ImmuneRACE study, and over 1,000 subjects contributed by 6 global collaborators. Sample metadata almost always included a de-identified subject ID, COVID-19 status, age in years and sex. Where available, HLA class I and class II types were obtained from metadata supplied by the sample provider rather than from assay-based typing. What the study reported, not specific to this receptor: The amount of clinical and demographic metadata varied by source and participant and was provided uncurated.

Participants in the prospective study were aged roughly 18 to 89 years, lived in over 20 United States geographic areas, and enrolled through a virtual design. In the prospective study, participants were assigned to cohorts based on the clinical history participants reported in a screening survey and a study questionnaire. In the prospective study, whole blood, serum and a nasopharyngeal or oropharyngeal swab were collected from each participant by mobile phlebotomists. Over a roughly 2-month period, participants in the prospective study had the option of providing additional blood draws and questionnaires. Blood samples from the prospective study were shipped frozen or at room temperature prior to DNA extraction. The CDR3 runs 15 residues from the cysteine to the phenylalanine. Just the 45-base CDR3 DNA is kept, in frame starting at base 1. From the germline V gene (reference sequence), CDR1 is SSHAT and CDR2 is FNYEAQ.

The immunoSEQ Assay, a bias-controlled multiplex PCR, was used to amplify TCRbeta CDR3 regions from genomic DNA. The study's processing was this. The number of nucleated cells in each sample was estimated from the amplification of reference gene primers within the assay. To quantify the absolute abundance of each unique TCRbeta CDR3 rearrangement, sequence reads were collapsed and filtered. For each sample, productive Simpson clonality was calculated as the square root of Simpson's diversity index over productive rearrangements. The table was pulled from immuneACCESS by TCRdb, which kept in-frame rearrangements only. Such tables lose some clones; where checked, under half of the loss comes from unresolved V genes, and the rest has no known cause. Clonal size and the V and J genes are those of that table, whereas D and trimming came from the DNA. The sample yields roughly 210,000 clones; around nine tenths were counted once. The ten largest clones take up 7% to 7.5% of the sample.

Concerning this clone itself: Its antigen target is currently unknown. At one of its ends the junction is not consistent with the germline gene, which may arise from a read error.

The sequenced material came from PBMCs or T cells enriched from blood (not recorded which). This receptor was taken from a man in his thirties or forties in a cohort exposed to, infected with or recovered from COVID-19 (not recorded which). The sequence links TRBV7-7 to TRBJ2-2; TRBD1 agrees with 8 junctional bases. This receptor has the CDR3 CASSFDRGNTGELFF. Read as DNA, the sequence is TGTGCTAGCAGCTTCGACAGGGGGAACACCGGGGAGCTGTTTTTT.